Included here is one TCR beta chain sequence, with context. Its target is unknown. This entry comes from a study of vaccination and CD4 T cells after COVID-19. Findings and caveats of the study: Spike mono-reactivity was shown by 304 of 307 vaccine-specific clones in convalescent patients.

Treatment reported: roughly 10-day PBMC culture with coronavirus spike peptide pools or control peptides (ViraFEST assay). Cultured CD4+ T-cell DNA underwent Oncomine TCR Beta short-read sequencing. MiXCR was run by TCRdb on the PCR reads, yielding one entry per CDR3 protein. The top ten clones hold around a sixth of a sample with under 20,000 distinct CDR3 sequences, more than 65% of them seen once. V was trimmed by 1 base and J by 5 bases, leaving 11 bases between them. Germline V gene lookup returns CDR1 SGHTA and CDR2 FQGNSA. The CDR3 sequence is 14 residues long. The sequenced sample consisted of CD4+ T cells from blood, cultured in vitro. The origin of this receptor is a human donor who had recovered from COVID-19. The chain employs TRBV7-2 and TRBJ1-1, with a weak D call TRBD1 (5 bases). The DNA for the CDR3 is TGTGCCAGCAGCTTAGATGGGGGAGGGACTGAAGCTTTCTTT. Amino acid sequence: CASSLDGGGTEAFF.